This TCR beta chain was recorded in a study of cytomegalovirus exposure and HLA in healthy donors (TCRdb year 2017). Background for the entire study: In an earlier analysis of approximately 500 of the donors, 250 to 300 Gb of sequence data and some 120 million unique TCR beta sequences from 150 million to 200 million T cells were reported. An early release that covered roughly 600 HLA-typed donors contained around 300 gigabases of sequencing data and 80 million or so unique TCR sequences. Of the 398 genotyped donors, roughly 80% were placed in the genetic ancestry cluster associated with self-reported Caucasian donors. The study was designed to test whether signatures of past pathogen exposure could be identified by cataloging public T cell receptors. The T cell repertoires of under 700 subjects were profiled by immunosequencing and related to cytomegalovirus serostatus. A separate validation cohort of over a hundred different subjects was used in addition to the roughly 700-subject first cohort. The study combined high-throughput TCR immunosequencing, statistical association of individual TCRs with disease status, and machine learning to predict cytomegalovirus infection status. In a later analysis, previously published TCR beta repertoires from more than 500 donors were re-analyzed and high-resolution HLA genotyping was added so that TCR occurrence patterns could be studied. The later analysis used no new phenotypic data to find candidate immune exposures, relying instead on TCR beta sequences and their occurrence across donors. An earlier analysis of nearly 600 of the donors applied high-throughput TCR beta sequencing to assess whether each TCR beta V gene segment acted as functional or pseudogenic. Donor age, sex, ethnicity and CMV serostatus were collected together with the repertoire data. In a later genetic analysis, genome-wide SNP genotypes for 398 of the 666 donors were used, and that subset was treated as a discovery cohort. All discovery cohort repertoires had been generated on a single sequencing platform. Both class I and class II loci were covered by HLA typing, at four-digit resolution. Typing coverage differed by locus: A, B, C, DRB1 and DQB1 were typed in roughly 620-630 donors, DQA1 in about 500, DPA1 in approximately 600, and DPB1 in 400 to 480. Five DR-DQ haplotypes were treated as single units for association and clustering because of strong linkage in the cohort. Across 300 to 400 genotyped donors of the cohort, an average of about 250,000 unique TCR beta nucleotide sequences per donor were sequenced, and approximately 17% of those sequences were non-productive. Paper-wide results and their limitations: Compared with equally common non-associated chains, HLA-associated TCR beta chains in a later analysis were more clonally expanded and had lower generation probabilities. The earlier analysis of fewer than 750 of the donors excluded approximately 17 rarely observed V segments, including chromosome 9 orphons, because counts were too low. When HLA alleles, especially DR and DQ, strongly co-occurred, attributing TCR associations to individual alleles was difficult. The sequencing pipeline was judged likely to have produced a cluster of highly shared sequence variants as a technical artifact. A later analysis reported that several top co-occurrence clusters appeared linked to parvovirus B19, influenza, CMV and Epstein-Barr virus. The authors suggested that the approach could potentially be generalized to other disease states and immunological phenotypes. A total of roughly 160 TCR beta chains were listed by the study as associated with cytomegalovirus. According to a later analysis, most CMV-associated TCR beta chains appeared to be HLA-restricted, and the HLA associations seemed to be driven largely by CMV exposure. A later genetic analysis associated a missense DCLRE1C variant with V-gene and J-gene trimming of TCR beta chains, and an independent cohort replicated the association. Correlated functional status among segregating V segments might reflect linkage disequilibrium, but an unknown experimental factor could not be ruled out. Only TCR beta chains were sequenced in this cohort, and the absence of alpha or paired-chain data limited detectable features. The classifier was reported to diagnose cytomegalovirus status with high specificity and sensitivity in both the original cohort and the validation cohort. Because some donors lacked HLA typing at each locus, the association tests relied only on the typed subset. While some public TCRs were present in many individuals, most TCR sequences turned up only very rarely across donors. A further reported finding was that TCR beta sequences accurately predicted the HLA-A and HLA-B alleles for most subjects in the first cohort. In a later genetic analysis, fewer N-insertions in productive TCRs were reported among donors in an Asian-associated ancestry cluster than the roughly 700-donor mean. In an earlier analysis of about 540 of the donors, most TCR beta V segments were observed in productive rearrangements about 90% or about 30% of the time, broadly matching IMGT annotations. Some IMGT-functional V segments, including TRBV6-2 and TRBV6-3, could not be told apart with the 87-base-pair reads, so those segments were excluded. CMV serostatus was the only immune exposure information available for the cohort. Specific HLA alleles were associated with 15,000 to 20,000 TCR beta sequences at a false discovery rate of 0.05 in a later analysis. A later analysis found that TCR association rates varied across HLA loci, with DRB1 alleles showing the most associated TCRs and HLA-C alleles the fewest. Sequencing depth was assumed to be roughly uniform across donors in the presence/absence analyses, though that assumption may not hold. In vitro tests confirmed that a few of the cytomegalovirus-associated TCR beta chains recognize cytomegalovirus antigens.

The cohort was made up of 666 healthy bone marrow donors. At the time of sampling, all cohort members were nominally healthy, though unrecorded immune exposures were likely present. The donor tested CMV seronegative, placing the donor among the 350 to 400 seronegative members of the cohort. Every donor gave a peripheral blood sample, and the peripheral blood mononuclear cells from that sample were used for TCR beta sequencing. Genomic DNA extraction from the blood cell samples was performed with the Qiagen DNeasy Blood Extraction Kit. The receptor library was made with the immunoSEQ multiplex PCR assay. The multiplex PCR relied on a mix of 60 forward primers for TCR Vbeta segments and 13 reverse primers for TCR Jbeta segments. The CDR3 region of rearranged TCR beta genes was amplified from genomic DNA with a multiplex PCR assay. The amplified TCR beta libraries were sequenced on the Illumina HiSeq System as 87-base-pair reads. Per the source publication's procedure: A later analysis tallied approximately 87 million unique TCR beta chains across the 700 or so repertoires, and roughly 11 million of those chains were shared by two or more donors. Raw reads were error-corrected and collapsed into unique sequences by a nearest-neighbor algorithm in which closely related sequences were merged to remove PCR and sequencing errors. CDR3 sequences were aligned to IMGT reference sequences to assign V, D and J gene segments. For a sequence to be retained, at least a six-nucleotide match to both a V gene segment and a J gene segment was required. Rearrangements were called productive when the CDR3 lacked stop codons and stayed in frame with V and J; all others were non-productive. CDR3 was defined according to IMGT convention as the region running from the second conserved V-encoded cysteine to the conserved J-encoded phenylalanine. The earlier analysis of about 620 of the donors excluded sequences that lacked an unambiguous match to a single V gene segment. An earlier analysis of a few hundred of the donors called V segments functional above 56.7% productive rearrangements and segregating when the between-donor standard deviation exceeded 5%. To diagnose cytomegalovirus status from the catalog of TCR beta chain sequences, a statistical classification framework was built. In a later analysis, TCR nucleotide sequences were compared against IMGT/GENE-DB human TR gene sequences so that V and J genes could be assigned. A later analysis assigned CDR3 sequences and most-parsimonious VDJ recombination scenarios with the TCRdist pipeline. In a later analysis, each TCR beta chain was defined by its CDR3 amino acid sequence together with its V-gene family, and reads lacking a unique V-gene family were excluded. As a way to deal with suspected cross-contamination and a sequencing artifact, a later analysis dropped 450 to 700 nucleotide sequences that were highly shared and had low generation probability. In a later analysis, a clonal expansion index was calculated for each public chain from normalized within-repertoire ranks of inferred template counts. A later analysis computed generation probabilities with a VDJ recombination model fitted to out-of-frame rearrangements, and checked the results against IGoR. In a later analysis, hypergeometric tests were used to score TCR-TCR, TCR-HLA and TCR-CMV co-occurrence, with a repertoire-size bias correction applied to TCR pairs. To estimate false discovery rates, a later analysis permuted the HLA or CMV assignments 20 times. In a later analysis, co-occurring TCRs were grouped using DBSCAN, with TCRdist sequence similarity added in when clustering inside HLA-allele-positive subsets. Repertoires with fewer than 30,000 or more than 120,000 public chains, plus five repertoires with anomalous nucleotide sharing, were excluded from co-occurrence clustering. This immuneACCESS table, as held by TCRdb, lists in-frame sequences with V and J called but not all clones. Of the missing ones, under half trace to an unresolved V gene in checked studies; the others have no known cause. The V and J calls and clone size were taken over from that table, and D and trimming were inferred from the DNA. For this sample the table gives about 250,000 clones, of which just over 70% were detected only once. Of the sample, 2% to 2.5% is held by the ten largest clones.

Taken from the germline V gene, the CDR1 and CDR2 loops are SGHDN and FVKESK. V and J lose 1 base and 2 bases, and a span of 10 bases separates them. The CDR3 starts with the cysteine, ends with the phenylalanine, and has 15 residues. The CDR3 DNA has 45 bases and is translated from base 1. This clone was seen just once. What this receptor recognizes is not known. Nothing much larger sits one base from this clone, and base qualities are not available. Rearrangement joined TRBV14 to TRBJ2-3, with TRBD2 as a weak D call on 5 bases. This clonotype was obtained from a female donor in good health and CMV-seronegative. Specimen: PBMCs. The encoded CDR3 is CASSQALANTDTQYF. The DNA sequence is given as TGTGCCAGCAGCCAAGCCCTAGCAAACACAGATACGCAGTATTTT.